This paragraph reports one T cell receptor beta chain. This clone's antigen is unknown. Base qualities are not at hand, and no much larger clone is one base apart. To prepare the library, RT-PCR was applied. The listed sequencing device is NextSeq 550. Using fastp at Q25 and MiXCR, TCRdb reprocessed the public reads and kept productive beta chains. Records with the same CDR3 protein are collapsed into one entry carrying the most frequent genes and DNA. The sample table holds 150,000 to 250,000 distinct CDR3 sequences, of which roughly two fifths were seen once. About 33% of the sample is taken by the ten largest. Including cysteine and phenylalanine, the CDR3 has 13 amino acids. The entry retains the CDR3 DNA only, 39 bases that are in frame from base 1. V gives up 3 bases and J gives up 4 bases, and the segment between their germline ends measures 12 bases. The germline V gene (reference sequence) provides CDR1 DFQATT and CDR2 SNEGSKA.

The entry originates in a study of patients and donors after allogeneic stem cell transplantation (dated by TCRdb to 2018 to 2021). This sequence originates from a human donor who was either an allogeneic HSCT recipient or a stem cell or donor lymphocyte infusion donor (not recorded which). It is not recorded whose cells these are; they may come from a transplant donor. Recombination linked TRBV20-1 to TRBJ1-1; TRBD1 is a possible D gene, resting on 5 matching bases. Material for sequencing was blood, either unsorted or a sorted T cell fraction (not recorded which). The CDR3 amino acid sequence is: CSARSRAGTEAFF. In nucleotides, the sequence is TGCAGTGCTAGGAGCAGGGCAGGCACTGAAGCTTTCTTT.